These 8 T cell receptor beta chains came from one sample sequenced in a study of blood T cell repertoires in COVID-19. Produced via immunoSEQ multiplex PCR; TCRdb's table is partial and in-frame only. The table has 450,000 to 600,000 clones, 87% seen once; the top ten hold about 0.75%. Specimen: PBMCs or T cells enriched from blood (not recorded which). All receptors come from a woman aged 18-35 years who had recovered from COVID-19.

This chain connects TRBV5-1 to TRBJ2-2; 10 bases align to TRBD2. Trimming at V came to 2 bases and at J to 3 bases, leaving 1 base not matched to a gene. The CDR3 extends over 15 amino acids. The germline V gene has CDR1 SGHRS and CDR2 YFSETQ. The CDR3 protein is CASSLAGGYTGELFF. As DNA, the CDR3 is TGCGCCAGCAGCTTAGCGGGGGGGTACACCGGGGAGCTGTTTTTT. Full variable domain (outside the CDR3, taken from reference TRBV5-1 and TRBJ2-2): KAGVTQTPRYLIKTRGQQVTLSCSPISGHRSVSWYQQTPGQGLQFLFEYFSETQRNKGNFPGRFSGRQFSNSRSEMNVSTLELGDSALYLCASSLAGGYTGELFFGEGSRLTVL.

The chain carries TRBV10-2 and TRBJ2-2; D remains unclear. The CDR3 contains 13 residues. Trimming stripped 2 bases from V and 6 bases from J, with 7 bases between. Germline CDR1 WSHSY, CDR2 SAAADI. CDR3 region: CASSEGEPGELFF. CDR3 bases: TGCGCCAGCAGTGAGGGAGAGCCCGGGGAGCTGTTTTTT.

The table lists this clone with a count of one. The chain recombines TRBV19 with TRBJ1-2; 10 bases are a match to TRBD1. This CDR3 spans 17 amino acids. Germline CDR1 and CDR2: LNHDA and SQIVND (reference sequence). Germline trimming cut 3 bases from V and 1 base from J; bases unmatched to any gene: 8. This chain's CDR3 is CASSIGLTGGLNYGYTF. Written as DNA, the CDR3 is TGTGCCAGTAGTATTGGCCTGACAGGGGGCCTTAACTATGGCTACACCTTC.

The J gene is TRBJ1-5, the V gene TRBV15; D gene ambiguous. The CDR3 consists of 14 residues. The V and J ends lost 4 bases and 1 base respectively, with 8 bases between them. Germline V lookup: CDR1 LNHNV, CDR2 YYDKDF (reference sequence). CDR3 loop: CATSMGRSNQPQHF. In DNA, the CDR3 is TGTGCCACCAGCATGGGGAGGAGCAATCAGCCCCAGCATTTT.

This chain links TRBV23-1 with TRBJ1-2, with TRBD1 as a possible D gene (6 bases). TRBV23-1 is assigned to the ORF class and has an uncertain function. V was trimmed by 1 base and J by 4 bases, leaving 13 bases between them. The CDR3 has 15 residues. The CDR3 DNA sequence: TGCGCCAGCAGTCAATTCTTAGGACAGCCCTATGGCTACACCTTC. This gives the protein CASSQFLGQPYGYTF.

The chain recombines TRBV5-3 with TRBJ1-4; 8 bases fit TRBD1. TRBV5-3 is reported as an ORF; its role is uncertain. Unmatched junction bases numbered 6, after V lost 1 base and J lost 1 base. This CDR3 region has 17 residues. The chain's CDR3 is CARSLRQGAETNEKLFF. CDR3 DNA sequence: TGTGCCAGAAGCTTGAGGCAGGGGGCGGAAACTAATGAAAAACTGTTTTTT.

V is TRBV5-1 and J is TRBJ2-1; D is possibly TRBD1 (6 bases). Trimming removed 6 bases from V and 8 bases from J, with 18 bases in between. Germline assignment: CDR1 SGHRS and CDR2 YFSETQ. The CDR3 is made up of 14 amino acids. CDR3 sequence reads: CASTLAQGTDEQFF. CDR3 coding DNA: TGCGCCAGCACCCTAGCCCAGGGGACGGATGAGCAGTTCTTC.

The rearrangement links TRBV2 to TRBJ2-5, with D hard to call. The CDR3 has 13 amino acids. Germline CDR1 SNHLY, CDR2 FYNNEI. The V gene lost 6 bases and the J gene lost 1 base, with 9 bases spanning the gap. The CDR3 reads CASSLPSQETQYF. CDR3 DNA: TGTGCCAGCAGCCTACCTAGCCAAGAGACCCAGTACTTC.